The 5 T cell receptor beta chains below were found in one sample sequenced in a study of blood T cell repertoires in COVID-19. TCRdb's table, derived via immunoSEQ multiplex PCR, lists solely in-frame clones and lacks some. The table has around 270,000 clones, over 80% seen once; the top ten hold roughly 3%. The specimen was PBMCs or T cells enriched from blood (not recorded which). The receptors were sampled from a woman aged 40 to 49 who had been exposed to COVID-19.

V gene TRBV7-9 combines with J gene TRBJ1-1; D gene unclear. The CDR3 contains 11 residues. The germline V gene has CDR1 SEHNR and CDR2 FQNEAQ (reference sequence). Trimming shortened V by 2 bases and J by 11 bases, and 9 bases separated the two germline ends. For the CDR3, the DNA is TGTGCCAGCAGCTTAAATAATATGGCTTTCTTT. It encodes CASSLNNMAFF.

The chain employs TRBV7-2 and TRBJ1-4; TRBD1 is a possible D gene (6 bases). Germline loops: CDR1 SGHTA, CDR2 FQGNSA. The CDR3 length is 15 residues. Trimming pared 5 bases from V and 7 bases from J, leaving 17 bases between. The CDR3 loop reads CASSPSRGVGEKLFF. The CDR3 DNA reads TGTGCCAGCAGCCCATCCAGGGGTGTAGGTGAAAAACTGTTTTTT.

The chain carries TRBV7-8 and TRBJ2-5, with D tentatively TRBD2 (5 bases). With 5 bases removed from V and 5 bases from J, the gap between germline ends came to 18 bases. Germline V gives CDR1 SGHVS, CDR2 FQNEAQ. The CDR3 has 15 amino acids. The CDR3 sequence is CASSPLPGSTETQYF. DNA of the CDR3: TGTGCCAGCAGCCCCCTGCCGGGGAGTACGGAGACCCAGTACTTC.

This sequence joins TRBV19 and TRBJ2-5; a weak D match, TRBD1 (6 bases). Germline V lookup: CDR1 LNHDA, CDR2 SQIVND (reference sequence). This CDR3 contains 17 residues. V was trimmed by 3 bases and J by 0 bases, leaving 17 bases between them. CDR3 bases: TGTGCCAGTAGTATCAAACTCTTCGGGACACACCAAGAGACCCAGTACTTC. Translated: CASSIKLFGTHQETQYF.

In this sample, this clone turned up once. This chain uses TRBV4-3 with TRBJ2-3; D is ambiguous. CDR3 size: 13 residues. Germline CDR1 is LGHNA and CDR2 is YSLEER. Between the trimmed V and J ends, which lost 3 bases and 4 bases, there was a span of 8 bases. CDR3 amino acids: CASSQQVADTQYF. The CDR3 DNA follows: TGCGCCAGCAGCCAGCAGGTTGCAGATACGCAGTATTTT.